This passage covers 32 T cell receptor beta chains from one sample sequenced in a study of blood T cell repertoires in COVID-19 (dated by TCRdb to the early 2020s). The library was built by means of the immunoSEQ multiplex PCR assay. As stored in TCRdb, this immuneACCESS dataset retains in-frame rearrangements with V and J assigned. A fraction of the clones does not appear; measured against another copy, unresolved V genes explain less than half of the discrepancy, and the remainder lacks a known reason. This sample has about 470,000 clones in its table, and roughly 87% of those were observed once. The ten largest clones add up to about 0.75% of the sample. Source material: PBMCs or T cells enriched from blood (not recorded which). Receptors originate from a woman aged 18-29 years who had recovered from COVID-19.

The count of this clone is one. The gene calls are TRBV3-1 (or the pseudogene TRBV3-2) and TRBJ2-7; 7 nucleotides agree with TRBD1. Per the germline V gene, CDR1 is LGHDT and CDR2 is YNNKEL (reference sequence). This CDR3 has 16 residues. Trimming at V came to 2 bases and at J to 0 bases, leaving 7 bases not matched to a gene. Written as DNA, the CDR3 is TGTGCCAGCAGCCAAAAGTCGAGACAGGGCTCCTACGAGCAGTACTTC. It codes for CASSQKSRQGSYEQYF.

The V call is TRBV2, the J call TRBJ2-7, with 7 bases that match TRBD1. Germline V gives CDR1 SNHLY, CDR2 FYNNEI. V lost 4 bases, J lost 5 bases, and 11 bases stayed unmatched. The CDR3 has 15 amino acids. Written as DNA, the CDR3 is TGTGCCAGCAGTGGATCCACAGGGGCGGGCGACGAGCAGTACTTC. Translated: CASSGSTGAGDEQYF.

The chain joins TRBV15 to TRBJ2-7; D is perhaps TRBD2 (6 bases). Germline V CDR1 and CDR2: LNHNV, YYDKDF (reference sequence). The CDR3 covers 14 residues. V lost 5 bases and J 2 bases, leaving 13 bases between the germline ends. CDR3: CATSGGTVAYEQYF. Here the CDR3 DNA reads TGTGCCACCAGCGGGGGGACGGTGGCCTACGAGCAGTACTTC.

The genes are TRBV7-8 and TRBJ1-5; tentative D call: TRBD1 (6 bases). The CDR3 length is 15 residues. Deletions cut 4 bases from V and 7 bases from J, with 17 bases between. Germline CDR1 reads SGHVS; CDR2 reads FQNEAQ. In nucleotides, the CDR3 is TGTGCCAGCAGCTCCCCCCAGGGGATGGGGCAGCCCCAGCATTTT. Translation: CASSSPQGMGQPQHF.

The chain links TRBV19 to TRBJ2-5; D gene uncertain. Per the germline V gene, CDR1 is LNHDA and CDR2 is SQIVND (reference sequence). The CDR3 totals 14 residues. Deletions cut 4 bases from V and 0 bases from J, with 9 bases between. The CDR3 sequence is CASSNRLYQETQYF. The CDR3 DNA sequence: TGTGCCAGTAGTAACAGATTGTACCAAGAGACCCAGTACTTC.

The chain couples TRBV20-1 to TRBJ1-2, with D possibly matching TRBD1 (6 bases). The germline V and J ends were trimmed by 3 bases and 8 bases, with 10 bases remaining between them. This CDR3 spans 11 amino acids. The germline V gene encodes CDR1 DFQATT and CDR2 SNEGSKA (reference sequence). The DNA of the CDR3 is TGCAGTGCTAGTAGGGGGAGCGGCTACACCTTC. Amino acids: CSASRGSGYTF.

CDR3 nucleotides: TGTGCCATTAGGAGGACAGGGAACGCCGAGCAGTACTTC. This sequence encodes CAIRRTGNAEQYF. The chain joins TRBV6-5 to TRBJ2-7; TRBD1 aligns across 8 bases. The V and J ends lost 10 bases and 6 bases, in that order; junction bases with no gene match: 11. Germline V lookup: CDR1 MNHEY, CDR2 SVGAGI. The CDR3 runs to 13 residues.

The chain joins TRBV19 to TRBJ1-6, with a tentative D call TRBD1 (5 bases). The CDR3 spans 14 residues. Trimming removed 5 bases from V and 4 bases from J, with 9 bases in between. Germline V CDR1 and CDR2: LNHDA, SQIVND (reference sequence). The CDR3 is CASSQGLYNSPLHF. Here the CDR3 DNA reads TGTGCCAGTAGTCAGGGACTTTATAATTCACCCCTCCACTTT.

The chain has TRBV5-1 and TRBJ1-3; D might be TRBD1 (5 bases). Trimming removed 6 bases at V and 2 bases at J, with 15 bases between. The V gene's germline CDR1 is SGHRS and CDR2 YFSETQ. This CDR3 is built from 15 residues. The CDR3 coding sequence is TGCGCCAGCATTTTCGACGGGGGAACTGGAAACACCATATATTTT. Translation: CASIFDGGTGNTIYF.

This sequence joins TRBV30 and TRBJ1-1; D remains unclear. This CDR3 is built from 11 residues. Germline V gene data show CDR1 as GTSNPN and CDR2 as SVGIG (reference sequence). Trimming stripped 5 bases from V and 2 bases from J, with 6 bases between. CDR3 in amino acids: CAWGSNTEAFF. The CDR3 DNA follows: TGTGCCTGGGGGAGTAACACTGAAGCTTTCTTT.

The chain uses TRBV30 and TRBJ1-2; the match to TRBD1 covers 10 bases. The CDR3 has 14 amino acids. V trimming: 7 bases; J trimming: 7 bases; junction bases outside the gene matches: 12. Germline-derived CDR1 and CDR2 are GTSNPN and SVGIG (reference sequence). The CDR3 spells CAYHGQGESGGYTF. The CDR3 DNA sequence: TGTGCCTACCATGGACAGGGGGAATCGGGTGGCTACACCTTC.

This chain joins TRBV19 and TRBJ1-5, with D perhaps TRBD1 (5 bases). CDR3 length equals 13 residues. Germline V gene sequence: CDR1 LNHDA, CDR2 SQIVND (reference sequence). V shed 6 bases and J shed 2 bases, with 8 bases lying between them. Written as DNA, the CDR3 is TGTGCCAGTAGCCAGGGCCGCAATCAGCCCCAGCATTTT. Protein product: CASSQGRNQPQHF. Full variable domain (remainder filled in from reference TRBV19 and TRBJ1-5): DGGITQSPKYLFRKEGQNVTLSCEQNLNHDAMYWYRQDPGQGLRLIYYSQIVNDFQKGDIAEGYSVSREKKESFPLTVTSAQKNPTAFYLCASSQGRNQPQHFGDGTRLSIL.

V usage is TRBV4-1 and J usage is TRBJ1-4, with TRBD1 as a possible D gene (5 bases). Germline CDR1 MGHRA, CDR2 YSYEKL. This CDR3 is built from 15 residues. The germline V and J ends were trimmed by 1 base and 5 bases, with 11 bases remaining between them. CDR3 region: CASSQVQAGNEKLFF. The CDR3 bases are TGCGCCAGCAGCCAAGTACAGGCTGGCAATGAAAAACTGTTTTTT.

This chain links TRBV9 with TRBJ2-1, with 12 bases aligning to TRBD2. From germline, CDR1 is SGDLS and CDR2 YYNGEE. V was clipped by 2 bases and J by 7 bases; unmatched bases: 13. The CDR3 contains 18 residues. CDR3 in DNA: TGTGCCAGCAGCGTCCCGGGACTAGCGGGCCGGTGGGCTAATGAGCAGTTCTTC. This gives the protein CASSVPGLAGRWANEQFF.

The chain joins TRBV6-2 or TRBV6-3 to TRBJ2-5; D perhaps matches TRBD1 (8 bases). The CDR3 spans 13 residues. Trimming shortened V by 5 bases and J by 4 bases, and 11 bases separated the two germline ends. Germline values: CDR1 MNHEY, CDR2 SVGEGT. CDR3 nucleotide sequence: TGTGCCAGCAGTACAGGGGGGGTAGAGACCCAGTACTTC. It codes for CASSTGGVETQYF.

The V and J genes are TRBV27 and TRBJ2-1, with 9 bases matching TRBD1. Germline-derived CDR1 and CDR2 are MNHEY and SMNVEV (reference sequence). J was trimmed by 6 bases and V by 3 bases; bases with no gene match: 3. The CDR3 has 14 residues. The DNA for the CDR3 is TGTGCCAGCAGTTTCGACAGGGGGTCCAATGAGCAGTTCTTC. Protein sequence: CASSFDRGSNEQFF.

The genes are TRBV12-3 or TRBV12-4 and TRBJ1-2; tentatively, D is TRBD1 (5 bases). The V and J ends lost 9 bases and 6 bases respectively, with 14 bases between them. The CDR3 runs 12 residues. In nucleotides, the CDR3 is TGTGCCAGTCAAGGAAGGGGCGATGGCTACACCTTC. Protein: CASQGRGDGYTF.

This chain links TRBV29-1 with TRBJ1-3; D is uncertain. V lost 6 bases and J lost 2, with 11 bases in between. Germline loops: CDR1 SQVTM, CDR2 ANQGSEA. CDR3 size: 13 residues. For the CDR3, the DNA is TGCAGCGTCCAATCGGAGGCTGGAAACACCATATATTTT. It specifies CSVQSEAGNTIYF.

The chain combines TRBV18 with TRBJ2-1, with D unclear. Germline V gene data show CDR1 as KGHSH and CDR2 as LQKENI. Trimming pared 3 bases from V and 7 bases from J, leaving 13 bases between. The CDR3 spans 14 residues. CDR3 bases: TGTGCCAGCTCACCCCCACAAACATATAATGAGCAGTTCTTC. Its protein product is CASSPPQTYNEQFF.

This sequence joins TRBV6-5 and TRBJ1-1, with 10 nucleotides matching TRBD1. In germline, CDR1 is MNHEY, CDR2 SVGAGI. The CDR3 contains 14 residues. V lost 8 bases and J lost 4; bases outside the gene matches: 7. The CDR3 DNA follows: TGTGCCAGCGACAGGGGGCTGTGGGGCACTGAAGCTTTCTTT. Protein sequence: CASDRGLWGTEAFF.

The chain couples TRBV30 to TRBJ1-2; no firm D call. The CDR3 length is 15 residues. V lost 0 bases and J 4 bases, leaving 15 bases between the germline ends. In germline, CDR1 is GTSNPN, CDR2 SVGIG (reference sequence). Here the CDR3 reads CAWSVGTATSYGYTF. Written as DNA, the CDR3 is TGTGCCTGGAGTGTTGGTACAGCTACCTCCTATGGCTACACCTTC.

This sequence joins TRBV7-2 and TRBJ2-3; D is possibly TRBD1 (7 bases). Germline V CDR1 and CDR2: SGHTA, FQGNSA. The ends were cut back, 5 bases at V and 4 bases at J, with 13 bases in the middle. The CDR3 sequence is 14 residues long. The CDR3 DNA follows: TGTGCCAGCAGCGACCAGGGGGGCGCAGATACGCAGTATTTT. This sequence encodes CASSDQGGADTQYF.

The rearrangement uses TRBV15 and TRBJ1-1; TRBD1 aligns across 9 bases. This CDR3 contains 16 residues. Germline V CDR1 and CDR2: LNHNV, YYDKDF (reference sequence). J was trimmed by 11 bases and V by 2 bases; bases with no gene match: 15. The CDR3 loop reads CATSRSPGTGSEVAFF. The CDR3 region has the DNA TGTGCCACCAGCAGATCACCCGGGACAGGGTCCGAGGTTGCTTTCTTT.

This chain connects TRBV12-3 or TRBV12-4 to TRBJ2-7; TRBD2 might be the D (5 bases). CDR3 length: 12 residues. The germline V and J ends were trimmed by 5 bases and 3 bases, with 8 bases remaining between them. The CDR3 DNA reads as TGTGCCAGCAGTCCCGGGGTCTACGAGCAGTACTTC. Translation gives CASSPGVYEQYF.

The rearrangement joins TRBV5-1 to TRBJ1-1, with a possible D match to TRBD1 (6 bases). Germline CDR1 is SGHRS and CDR2 is YFSETQ. This CDR3 has 15 amino acids. V lost 3 bases to trimming and J lost 1 base, with 13 bases between them. CDR3 coding DNA: TGCGCCAGCAGCTCCCTAACAGGGACGAACACTGAAGCTTTCTTT. Translated: CASSSLTGTNTEAFF.

This clone was counted only a few times. The chain recombines TRBV5-8 with TRBJ1-1, with TRBD1 matching over 9 bases. After removal of 2 bases from V and 3 bases from J, the junction contained 11 bases not matched to a gene. Germline V gene sequence: CDR1 SGHTS, CDR2 YDEGEE. CDR3 length: 17 residues. The CDR3 DNA is TGTGCCAGCAGCTTCCCCGGGACAGGGTTATTGGACACTGAAGCTTTCTTT. This gives the protein CASSFPGTGLLDTEAFF.

V gene TRBV5-6 combines with J gene TRBJ2-7, with no clear D. The CDR3 is 11 residues long. Germline V CDR1 and CDR2: SGHDT, YYEEEE. The germline V and J ends were trimmed by 6 bases and 6 bases, with 10 bases remaining between them. CDR3 bases: TGTGCCAGCACCCTGGGCCCCGAGCAGTACTTC. Its translation: CASTLGPEQYF. Full variable domain (missing parts from reference TRBV5-6 and TRBJ2-7): DAGVTQSPTHLIKTRGQQVTLRCSPKSGHDTVSWYQQALGQGPQFIFQYYEEEERQRGNFPDRFSGHQFPNYSSELNVNALLLGDSALYLCASTLGPEQYFGPGTRLTVT.

The rearrangement joins TRBV5-4 to TRBJ1-1; D is unclear. Trimming shortened V by 3 bases and J by 4 bases, and 10 bases separated the two germline ends. The CDR3 totals 13 residues. Germline V lookup: CDR1 SGHNT, CDR2 YYREEE (reference sequence). This chain's CDR3 is CASSWAAGTEAFF. Here the CDR3 DNA reads TGTGCCAGCAGCTGGGCAGCCGGCACTGAAGCTTTCTTT.

This chain connects TRBV28 to TRBJ1-1; 7 bases fit TRBD1. The CDR3 is made up of 13 amino acids. Germline V lookup: CDR1 MDHEN, CDR2 SYDVKM. Germline trimming cut 1 base from V and 7 bases from J; bases unmatched to any gene: 3. The CDR3 bases are TGTGCCAGCAGTTTATCCCAGGGGGTTGAAGCTTTCTTT. This translates into CASSLSQGVEAFF.

The V call is TRBV28, the J call TRBJ1-3; 8 bases agree with TRBD1. The ends lost 8 bases at V and 8 bases at J; junction bases unmatched: 11. The CDR3 loop spans 14 amino acids. Germline CDR1 and CDR2: MDHEN and SYDVKM. The CDR3 region is CASRLGTGYHTIYF. The CDR3 coding sequence is TGTGCCAGCCGACTCGGGACAGGCTATCACACCATATATTTT.

The chain uses TRBV5-5 and TRBJ1-2; D unresolved. V dropped 2 bases and J dropped 2 bases, with 16 bases sitting between them. The CDR3 is 16 amino acids. Germline CDR1 is SGHKS and CDR2 is YYEKEE (reference sequence). The chain's CDR3 is CASSLQLVADNYGYTF. CDR3 DNA sequence: TGTGCCAGCAGCTTACAGCTGGTGGCCGACAACTATGGCTACACCTTC.

This clone appeared a single time. The V gene is TRBV2, the J gene TRBJ2-1, with D tentatively TRBD2 (6 bases). The CDR3 consists of 16 residues. Trimming stripped 5 bases from V and 5 bases from J, with 19 bases between. Germline V gene lookup returns CDR1 SNHLY and CDR2 FYNNEI. CDR3 sequence (DNA): TGTGCCAGCAGTAAGAAATCTGGGGGGAGAGACAATGAGCAGTTCTTC. Its translation is CASSKKSGGRDNEQFF. Complete variable domain (other parts from reference TRBV2 and TRBJ2-1): EPEVTQTPSHQVTQMGQEVILRCVPISNHLYFYWYRQILGQKVEFLVSFYNNEISEKSEIFDDQFSVERPDGSNFTLKIRSTKLEDSAMYFCASSKKSGGRDNEQFFGPGTRLTVL.